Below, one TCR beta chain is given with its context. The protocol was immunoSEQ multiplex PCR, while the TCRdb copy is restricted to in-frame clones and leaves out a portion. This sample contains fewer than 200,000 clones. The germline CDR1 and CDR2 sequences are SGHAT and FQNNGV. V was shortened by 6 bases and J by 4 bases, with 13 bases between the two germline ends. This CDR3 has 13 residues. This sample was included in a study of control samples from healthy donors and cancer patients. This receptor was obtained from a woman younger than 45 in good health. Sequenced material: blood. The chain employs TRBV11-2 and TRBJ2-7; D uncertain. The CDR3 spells CASSRTPEYEQYF. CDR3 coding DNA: TGTGCCAGCAGTCGTACCCCGGAGTACGAGCAGTACTTC.